Following are 16 T cell receptor beta chains from one sample sequenced in a study of regulatory T cells in long-lasting Graves disease. In building TCR beta libraries, iRepertoire HTBI primers were used together with Arm-PCR of CDR3 regions. TCRdb processed the multiplex PCR reads anew with MiXCR; each CDR3 protein has one entry. The table has 550,000 to 650,000 distinct CDR3 sequences, approximately 16% seen once. Regarding time point: newly diagnosed GD, antithyroid drugs for less than 3 months. Scientists built the TCR library using RNA that was extracted from PBMCs. The data were also submitted as part of a second study, on T cells in Graves' hyperthyroidism and ophthalmopathy.

The sequencing used peripheral blood mononuclear cells (PBMCs), collected at new diagnosis, from a patient treated with antithyroid drugs. These receptor sequences come from a man aged 18-30 years with Graves disease.

This clonotype was picked up a small number of times. The chain has TRBV3-1 and TRBJ2-1; 11 nucleotides match TRBD2. The CDR3 extends over 17 amino acids. CDR1 and CDR2 from the germline V gene are LGHDT and YNNKEL (reference sequence). Trimming removed 0 bases from V and 9 bases from J; junction bases left unmatched: 10. The DNA of the CDR3 is TGTGCCAGCAGCCAAGATACTGTAGCGGGAGGGCCTAGTGAGCAGTTCTTC. It yields the protein CASSQDTVAGGPSEQFF.

This clonotype was recorded a few times. This chain joins TRBV11-3 and TRBJ2-5, with D perhaps given as TRBD1 or TRBD2 (7 bases each). Germline CDR1 SGHNT, CDR2 YENEEA. Trimming stripped 11 bases from V and 2 bases from J, with 21 bases between. This CDR3 has 15 residues. Here the CDR3 reads CALSGEGASQETQYF. In nucleotides, the CDR3 is TGTGCCTTAAGCGGGGAGGGGGCCTCTCAAGAGACCCAGTACTTC.

This chain uses TRBV6-1 with TRBJ2-7; D tentatively fits TRBD1 or TRBD2 (5 bases each). The CDR3 totals 16 residues. The germline V and J ends were trimmed by 11 bases and 0 bases, with 23 bases remaining between them. Germline V gene sequence: CDR1 MNHNS, CDR2 SASEGT. The CDR3 DNA reads TGTGCCGGGGCTTTGGGCTGGGGAGAGAGCTCCTACGAGCAGTACTTC. Its translation: CAGALGWGESSYEQYF.

This clonotype was picked up many times. CDR3 in amino acids: CASSSYSGSRRDTQYF. For the CDR3, the DNA is TGTGCCAGCAGTTCCTATAGCGGGAGCCGAAGGGATACGCAGTATTTT. This chain uses TRBV12-3 or TRBV12-4 with TRBJ2-3, with TRBD2 matching over 9 bases. The CDR3 length is 16 residues. Germline trimming cut 4 bases from V and 6 bases from J; bases unmatched to any gene: 11.

J is TRBJ2-5 and V is TRBV28; 7 nucleotides match TRBD2. The V gene's germline CDR1 is MDHEN and CDR2 SYDVKM. J lost 4 bases, V lost 3 bases, and 20 bases had no gene match. CDR3 length equals 19 residues. The CDR3 sequence is CASSFFVGGGDGRLETQYF. In DNA form, the CDR3 reads TGTGCCAGCAGTTTTTTCGTCGGAGGTGGAGACGGGAGGCTAGAGACCCAGTACTTC.

V is TRBV7-9 and J is TRBJ1-5; D is unresolved. Deletions cut 0 bases from V and 6 bases from J, with 9 bases between. CDR3 size: 14 residues. CDR1 is SEHNR, CDR2 FQNEAQ, per germline (reference sequence). CDR3 nucleotide sequence: TGTGCCAGCAGCTTAGCGGGAGCGACTCAGCCCCAGCATTTT. Amino acid sequence: CASSLAGATQPQHF.

The rearrangement uses TRBV2 and TRBJ1-5, with D uncertain. This CDR3 is built from 13 residues. Germline V gene lookup returns CDR1 SNHLY and CDR2 FYNNEI. With 4 bases removed from V and 3 bases from J, the gap between germline ends came to 7 bases. The DNA for the CDR3 is TGTGCCAGCAGTGGGGGAATCAATCAGCCCCAGCATTTT. Its protein product is CASSGGINQPQHF.

The J gene is TRBJ2-2, the V gene TRBV5-6, with D unclear. The germline V gene encodes CDR1 SGHDT and CDR2 YYEEEE. The V and J ends lost 6 bases and 7 bases respectively, with 7 bases between them. The CDR3 has 11 residues. CDR3 protein: CASTSVGELFF. The CDR3 DNA follows: TGTGCCAGCACGTCGGTCGGGGAGCTGTTTTTT.

This clonotype was found a few times. This chain links TRBV29-1 with TRBJ1-5; TRBD1 might be the D (6 bases). Between the trimmed V and J ends, which lost 0 bases and 3 bases, there was a span of 12 bases. The length of the CDR3 is 15 residues. Looked up from germline, CDR1 is SQVTM and CDR2 is ANQGSEA. The CDR3 sequence is CSVEEGAFHNQPQHF. CDR3 nucleotides: TGCAGCGTTGAAGAGGGGGCTTTCCACAATCAGCCCCAGCATTTT.

This clonotype was counted a few times. The chain links TRBV7-2 to TRBJ2-1, with a possible D match to TRBD1 (5 bases). The DNA matches TRBJ2-3 better at its end, which makes the J call doubtful. This CDR3 contains 14 residues. The germline gives CDR1 SGHTA, CDR2 FQGNSA. CDR3 nucleotides: TGTGCCGGCCAAGGCAGGGTCAAAGCAGATACGCAGTATTTT. This encodes CAGQGRVKADTQYF.

CDR3 nucleotide sequence: TGCAGCGTTGAAATTTTAGGGAACAATGAGCAGTTCTTC. This codes for CSVEILGNNEQFF. The chain links TRBV29-1 to TRBJ2-1; no firm D call. The germline CDR1 and CDR2 sequences are SQVTM and ANQGSEA. V dropped 2 bases and J dropped 5 bases, with 10 bases sitting between them. CDR3 length equals 13 residues.

V and J are TRBV3-1 and TRBJ2-1; 10 positions match TRBD2. The CDR3 consists of 17 residues. Germline values: CDR1 LGHDT, CDR2 YNNKEL (reference sequence). The junction had 11 bases not matched to a gene; V was cut back by 1 base and J by 8 bases. In DNA, the CDR3 is TGTGCCAGCAGCCAAGCGCCCGGAGCGGGAGGGCGAGATGAGCAGTTCTTC. Translated: CASSQAPGAGGRDEQFF.

This clonotype has ten or more counts. The chain has TRBV2 and TRBJ2-1; possible D gene TRBD2, 7 bases. With 7 bases removed from V and 4 bases from J, the gap between germline ends came to 14 bases. The CDR3 runs 14 residues. The germline CDR1 and CDR2 sequences are SNHLY and FYNNEI. CDR3 sequence reads: CASNPEGGYNEQFF. The DNA for the CDR3 is TGTGCCAGCAACCCCGAGGGGGGGTACAATGAGCAGTTCTTC.

This clonotype has just a few counts. Germline is not matched at one junction end, which may reflect a read error. The gene calls are TRBV20-1 and TRBJ1-3, with D hard to call. Germline assignment: CDR1 DFQATT and CDR2 SNEGSKA (reference sequence). The CDR3 length is 13 residues. CDR3 nucleotides: TGCAGTGCTAGAGATGGTCAGAGGAACACTATATATTTT. Residues: CSARDGQRNTIYF.

The chain employs TRBV12-3 or TRBV12-4 and TRBJ2-3; 11 nucleotides match TRBD2. The V segment lost 11 bases and the J segment 4 bases; nucleotides outside the gene matches: 8. This CDR3 spans 14 amino acids. The CDR3 sequence: CAWVLAGGADTQYF. CDR3 coding DNA: TGTGCCTGGGTGCTAGCGGGAGGCGCAGATACGCAGTATTTT.

This clonotype was found a few times. The CDR3: CASSGDRVNQPQHF. The CDR3 coding sequence is TGTGCCAGCAGTGGGGACAGGGTTAATCAGCCCCAGCATTTT. V and J are TRBV27 and TRBJ1-5; 9 bases fit TRBD1. CDR1 is MNHEY, CDR2 SMNVEV, per germline (reference sequence). The CDR3 covers 14 residues. The V gene end was trimmed by 5 bases and the J gene end by 4 bases; junction bases not matched to a gene: 3.